The TCR beta chain under discussion was sequenced for a study of blood T cell repertoires in COVID-19. Libraries were prepared by immunoSEQ multiplex PCR; TCRdb keeps only in-frame clonotypes and omits some of them. The data hold about 250,000 clones, with around four fifths observed a single time. This CDR3 is 13 amino acids long. V gave up 7 bases and J gave up 2 bases, with 11 bases separating them. The chain recombines TRBV12-3 or TRBV12-4 with TRBJ2-5, with D perhaps TRBD1 (6 bases). The specimen sequenced was peripheral blood. The clonotype originates from a man aged 35-49 years with active or convalescent COVID-19. The CDR3 sequence: CASNLGGQETQYF. In DNA form, the CDR3 reads TGTGCCAGCAATCTAGGGGGTCAAGAGACCCAGTACTTC.